This T cell receptor (beta chain) was observed in a study of T cell clonality in common variable immunodeficiency. Using immunoSEQ multiplex PCR, the repertoire was profiled, and TCRdb retains in-frame clones only, with some absent. This sample comprises tens of thousands of clones, none seen once only. In this sample, this clone turned up many times. The antigen remains undetermined. Points from the study as a whole: CVID subjects shared fewer TCRbeta clones than healthy controls did.

Material for sequencing was peripheral blood mononuclear cells. The TCR was taken from a person aged 18 to 75 in good health.

The CDR3 DNA, read in part, is TGCAGCGGTAGCGGGAGAGTCACAGATACG. Protein sequence: CSGSGRVTDT. The full CDR3 protein reads CSGSGRVTDTQYF. The chain combines TRBV29-1 with TRBJ2-3; 9 nucleotides align to TRBD2. The CDR3 end is not reached by the read, which stops 3 residues before it; the germline J gene fills it in. The CDR3 spans 13 residues. Looked up from germline, CDR1 is SQVTM and CDR2 is ANQGSEA. V dropped 7 bases and J dropped 2; count of bases not matched to a gene: 4.